A selection of T cell receptor beta chains follows, all from one sample in a study of cytotoxic CD8 clonotypes in ibrutinib-treated CLL. The data were produced by immunoSEQ multiplex PCR, yet TCRdb's version contains in-frame clones alone and is incomplete. The data show some 150,000 clones, 80% seen once. The sequences come from PBMCs, collected after 36 months of ibrutinib treatment. The receptors were sampled from a human donor with chronic lymphocytic leukemia. CDR3s leave out the opening cysteine and the closing phenylalanine or tryptophan. Size values are once, few and many counts, or a class for expanded clones, and some rows have none.

>TRBV7-9|NA|TRBJ2-7
ASSLRVYEQY
>TRBV6-5|NA|TRBJ1-2
ASSYSGQGWTYGYT
>TRBV2|NA|TRBJ1-2
ASSETPNYGYT
>TRBV6-6|few|TRBJ2-5
ASSTLGLVQETQY
>TRBV29-1|NA|TRBJ2-3
SEGRGTDTQY
>TRBV5-4|NA|TRBJ2-5
ASSLHRQGQETQY
>TRBV10-1|few|TRBJ2-1
ASSEGGQGYNEQF
>TRBV5-1|NA|TRBJ2-2
ASSLVADLTGELF
>TRBV5-1|NA|TRBJ2-7
ASSQGQGEQY
>TRBV11-2|once|TRBJ2-7
ASSLDQGLAGSAY
>TRBV27|NA|TRBJ2-3
ASRTSGSLGGTQY
>TRBV7-2|NA|TRBJ1-1
ASSLRTGGFQSEAF
>TRBV29-1|NA|TRBJ1-3
SVRGQFSGNTIY
>TRBV7-9|NA|TRBJ2-7
ASSFRLAGDYEQY
>TRBV5-1|NA|TRBJ1-3
ASSLSGTGNTIY
>TRBV9|NA|TRBJ2-7
ASSAESDSFSYEQY
>TRBV19|once|TRBJ1-4
ASSSNRGNPEKLF
>TRBV15|NA|TRBJ1-2
ATSRFTGGSGYT
>TRBV4-1|NA|TRBJ2-7
ASSQAFTRNYEQY
>TRBV2|NA|TRBJ2-3
ASRLTRQTDTQY
>TRBV6-5|NA|TRBJ1-4
ASSYSGGGEKLF
>TRBV29-1|NA|TRBJ2-1
SVGTGYNEQF